The 12 T cell receptor beta chains in this list originate from one sample, sequenced in a study of cytomegalovirus exposure and HLA in healthy donors. The study ran its PCR with 60 Vbeta and 13 Jbeta primers. Here immunoSEQ multiplex PCR was the method, and the copy in TCRdb shows in-frame clones only, minus some. The sample has some 93,000 clones; 82% are singletons. The sample comprised PBMCs. The receptors shown here come from a man aged 50 or older in good health and CMV-seronegative.

The chain employs TRBV5-4 and TRBJ2-5, with 7 bases matching TRBD1. V lost 4 bases and J lost 4; bases outside the gene matches: 10. Germline CDR1 SGHNT, CDR2 YYREEE (reference sequence). The CDR3 sequence is 15 residues long. CDR3 nucleotide sequence: TGTGCCAGCAGCAAACGCGACAGGGTGAGAGAGACCCAGTACTTC. The encoded protein is CASSKRDRVRETQYF.

J is TRBJ2-7 and V is TRBV27; TRBD1 aligns across 7 bases. There are 13 residues in the CDR3. J was trimmed by 4 bases and V by 3 bases; bases with no gene match: 3. The germline CDR1 and CDR2 sequences are MNHEY and SMNVEV (reference sequence). CDR3 DNA sequence: TGTGCCAGCAGTTTGGGCAGGGGGTACGAGCAGTACTTC. Encoded protein: CASSLGRGYEQYF.

In DNA, the CDR3 is TGCGCCAGCAGCTACATCGGGACAGGGCTCGGCGGGGAGCTGTTTTTT. Its protein product is CASSYIGTGLGGELFF. This sequence joins TRBV5-1 and TRBJ2-2; 9 bases agree with TRBD1. Germline values: CDR1 SGHRS, CDR2 YFSETQ. The CDR3 sequence is 16 residues long. Losses at the gene ends were 3 bases for V and 7 bases for J; bases not matched to a gene: 10.

This chain connects TRBV28 to TRBJ2-1, with TRBD2 matching 7 bases. Germline V gene data show CDR1 as MDHEN and CDR2 as SYDVKM. The CDR3 is 14 residues long. The junction had 10 bases not matched to a gene; V was cut back by 6 bases and J by 8 bases. The CDR3 sequence is CASRPAGERYEQFF. As DNA, the CDR3 is TGTGCCAGCAGACCGGCGGGGGAGCGGTATGAGCAGTTCTTC. Supplemented by reference TRBV28 and TRBJ2-1, the full variable domain reads DVKVTQSSRYLVKRTGEKVFLECVQDMDHENMFWYRQDPGLGLRLIYFSYDVKMKEKGDIPEGYSVSREKKERFSLILESASTNQTSMYLCASRPAGERYEQFFGPGTRLTVL.

The chain combines TRBV28 with TRBJ1-2; 7 bases line up with TRBD1. V lost 6 bases to trimming and J lost 3 bases; unmatched junction nucleotides: 10. This CDR3 has 15 amino acids. Germline V gene data show CDR1 as MDHEN and CDR2 as SYDVKM. The CDR3: CASSQDRDGDYGYTF. The CDR3 DNA reads TGTGCCAGCAGCCAAGACAGGGATGGGGACTATGGCTACACCTTC.

V gene TRBV28 combines with J gene TRBJ2-5; the D gene is possibly TRBD2 (5 bases). V lost 3 bases and J 6 bases, leaving 8 bases between the germline ends. The CDR3 sequence is 12 residues long. The germline gives CDR1 MDHEN, CDR2 SYDVKM. CDR3 nucleotide sequence: TGTGCCAGCAGTTTTAGGAGGCAGACCCAGTACTTC. Residues: CASSFRRQTQYF.

The chain uses TRBV4-3 and TRBJ2-3; 8 positions agree with TRBD1. After removal of 3 bases from V and 1 base from J, the junction contained 18 bases not matched to a gene. Germline-derived CDR1 and CDR2 are LGHNA and YSLEER. The CDR3 covers 20 residues. The CDR3 DNA reads TGCGCCAGCAGCCACCGACCCCGAGGTCCAGAGGGACAGGGCACAGATACGCAGTATTTT. This gives the protein CASSHRPRGPEGQGTDTQYF.

The rearrangement joins TRBV6-5 to TRBJ1-1, with a possible D match to TRBD1 (6 bases). The germline V gene has CDR1 MNHEY and CDR2 SVGAGI. The CDR3 has 12 amino acids. Trimming pared 3 bases from V and 8 bases from J, leaving 10 bases between. The CDR3 sequence is CASSYSTGEAFF. The CDR3 region has the DNA TGTGCCAGCAGTTATTCCACAGGGGAAGCTTTCTTT.

This rearrangement joins TRBV11-1 to TRBJ2-5; maybe TRBD2 (6 bases). The V end lost 10 bases, the J end lost 4 bases, and 19 bases lay between the germline ends. The length of the CDR3 is 14 residues. Germline V lookup: CDR1 SGHAT, CDR2 FQDESV (reference sequence). The CDR3 sequence: CAISSGAEGETQYF. The CDR3, as DNA: TGTGCCATCTCATCCGGGGCGGAGGGAGAGACCCAGTACTTC.

This chain joins TRBV27 and TRBJ2-5; D not certain. Trimming cost V 1 base and J 2 bases, with 8 bases left between them. This CDR3 is 14 amino acids long. Per the germline V gene, CDR1 is MNHEY and CDR2 is SMNVEV (reference sequence). The CDR3 loop is CASSLFNRQETQYF. CDR3 bases: TGTGCCAGCAGTTTATTTAACAGACAAGAGACCCAGTACTTC.

V gene TRBV30 combines with J gene TRBJ2-1; perhaps TRBD2 as D (5 bases). The V end was cut by 0 bases, the J end by 9 bases, with 12 bases between. CDR3 length equals 13 residues. The germline V gene has CDR1 GTSNPN and CDR2 SVGIG (reference sequence). CDR3 sequence reads: CAWSVRGRSEQFF. Here the CDR3 DNA reads TGTGCCTGGAGTGTAAGAGGGCGTAGTGAGCAGTTCTTC.

The rearrangement uses TRBV2 and TRBJ1-1, with D unclear. The ends were cut back, 2 bases at V and 5 bases at J, with 12 bases in the middle. The germline gives CDR1 SNHLY, CDR2 FYNNEI. The CDR3 is 14 residues long. CDR3 protein: CASSENTLGTEAFF. The CDR3 DNA sequence: TGTGCCAGCAGTGAAAACACCCTCGGGACTGAAGCTTTCTTT.